The TCR beta chain under discussion was sequenced for a study of blood T cell repertoires in COVID-19. Study-level background: Specimens from acute and convalescent COVID-19 originated in the United States, Italy and Spain. The cDNA or gDNA used as material had been derived from T cells, B-cell-depleted T cells, or PBMCs.

V was clipped by 4 bases and J by 4 bases; unmatched bases: 6. This CDR3 has 15 amino acids. Germline assignment: CDR1 SGHRS and CDR2 YFSETQ. Original methodology: Quantification of nucleated cells was approximated via reference gene primer amplification. Some clones are missing from TCRdb's copy, which holds only in-frame ones; the method was immunoSEQ multiplex PCR. The DNA gave D and trimming, while V, J and clone size come from that table. The top ten clones hold less than 5.5% of a sample with 150,000 to 200,000 clones, about 88% of them seen once. This clonotype was obtained from a human donor in a cohort sampled during active COVID-19. What was sequenced was peripheral blood. J is TRBJ2-1 and V is TRBV5-1, with TRBD2 matching over 9 bases. The CDR3 DNA reads TGCGCCAGCAGCGAACAAGCGGGAGGTTACAATGAGCAGTTCTTC. Amino acid sequence: CASSEQAGGYNEQFF.